This T cell receptor (beta chain) derives from a study of PD-1 blockade in classical Hodgkin lymphoma (dated by TCRdb to 2020 to 2021). About the investigation overall: Nivolumab dosing was 3 mg/kg intravenously every 2 weeks, continuing until either disease progression or unacceptable toxicity. The study used TCR beta sequencing and CyTOF to define a peripheral blood immune signature of response to PD-1 blockade in classical Hodgkin lymphoma. Broader findings and caveats from the paper: A significant rise by C4D1 was seen in CD4+ but not CD8+ TCR diversity (p=0.0027 vs p=0.16), with the rise being most apparent in complete responders (p=0.02). The study was limited to a single clinical trial cohort, and causes of repertoire differences, possibly disease activity or prior therapy, remained undefined. Baseline TCR diversity was reported to be lower in newly diagnosed patients than in healthy donors, and even lower in relapsed/refractory patients. Among trial patients, those achieving complete response had baseline diversity similar to that of newly diagnosed patients, while diversity was significantly lower in partial responders and progressors. Patients starting nivolumab less than 1 year after ASCT had lower diversity and were excluded from later analyses to avoid confounding by immune reconstitution.

Genomic DNA was isolated using the Qiagen DNeasy kit from unsorted PBMCs as well as from negatively selected CD4+ and CD8+ fractions. Using primers that anneal to V and J segments, immunoSEQ multiplex PCR amplified the TCR beta CDR3 regions. A synthetic immune receptor repertoire was used to minimize amplification bias, and any remaining bias was removed computationally after sequencing. In the paper's pipeline: Repertoire diversity was quantified as the Shannon entropy index using custom Python scripts. Unsorted, CD4+ and CD8+ repertoires were analyzed separately, except for combined analyses in which CD4+ and CD8+ sequences were merged in silico. Clonal expansion was defined as a frequency increase of at least 2-fold after treatment compared with C1D1, and clones undetected at baseline were assigned a pseudocount of 0.5. Clones with 0 or 1 copy at C1D1 were defined as singleton clones, while clones with 2 or more copies were defined as non-singleton clones. Clones expanded in unsorted samples were labelled as CD4+, CD8+ or unknown by matching protein sequences in sorted samples from the same patient. Wilcoxon tests were applied to paired samples to test diversity changes from C1D1 to C4D1. The source is immuneACCESS, and TCRdb retained only in-frame sequences with V and J called. Part of the clones is not carried over; for the studies checked, unresolved V genes explain less than half of this, and the remainder is unexplained. For V, J and clone size, that table is used; D and trimming come from the DNA. The sample table contains tens of thousands of clones; only one count was recorded for around 82% of them. The top ten clonotypes cover roughly 20% of the sample.

The time point label, read with the paper, signifies: cycle 2 day 1 (C2D1) of nivolumab. Every trial patient had relapsed after autologous stem cell transplantation, and cohorts A, B and C differed in prior brentuximab vedotin exposure. The trial cohort comprised around 60 patients with relapsed/refractory classical Hodgkin lymphoma whose best overall responses were complete response, partial response or progressive disease. In the multi-cohort phase II CheckMate 205 trial, trial patients received single-agent nivolumab. An independent review committee assessed best overall response by applying the 2007 International Working Group response criteria. Trial PBMCs were collected just before the start of nivolumab (C1D1) and during therapy at cycle 2 day 1 and cycle 4 day 1. Peripheral blood was collected in 8 mL Vacutainer Cell Preparation Tubes, from which PBMCs were isolated by centrifugation and then cryopreserved.

For CDR1 and CDR2, the germline V gene lists SGHDN and FVKESK. From V the trimming removes 1 base and from J it removes 8 bases, while the gene matches leave 10 bases of the junction unaccounted for. The CDR3 starts with the cysteine, ends with the phenylalanine, and has 15 residues. Kept here is only the CDR3 DNA, which spans 45 bases and is read in frame from base 1. This clone was detected only once. Its antigen is still unknown. No quality values exist for individual bases; no much larger clone is one base distant. This sequence was found in a human donor with classical Hodgkin lymphoma. The rearrangement joined TRBV14 to TRBJ1-2; 7 bases in the middle match TRBD1. The source was peripheral blood mononuclear cells (PBMCs), collected before the second cycle of nivolumab. The nucleotide sequence is TGTGCCAGCAGCCAAGCGGGACAGTATGATCGGGGCTACACCTTC. The resulting protein is CASSQAGQYDRGYTF.